The 19 T cell receptor beta chains presented below share a single source sample, sequenced in a study of blood T cell repertoires in COVID-19. The table came from immunoSEQ multiplex PCR; TCRdb's copy has only in-frame clones and leaves some out. Among 300,000 to 350,000 clones listed, roughly 90% were seen once. Sequenced material: peripheral blood. The source is a woman between 65 and 79 years old with COVID-19, enrolled during active disease.

This clone was detected only a few times. In DNA form, the CDR3 reads TGTGCCACCAGCTCCCAACGGTTACAGCCCCAGCATTTT. Translated: CATSSQRLQPQHF. The chain couples TRBV15 to TRBJ1-5; D is undetermined. Trimming cost V 5 bases and J 7 bases, with 12 bases left between them. Germline V gene lookup returns CDR1 LNHNV and CDR2 YYDKDF (reference sequence). The CDR3 totals 13 residues. The variable domain in full, completed from reference TRBV15 and TRBJ1-5, reads DAMVIQNPRYQVTQFGKPVTLSCSQTLNHNVMYWYQQKSSQAPKLLFHYYDKDFNNEADTPDNFQSRRPNTSFCFLDIRSPGLGDTAMYLCATSSQRLQPQHFGDGTRLSIL.

On this clone: Sequence at one end of the junction differs from germline and may be a read error. This rearrangement joins TRBV5-1 to TRBJ2-2; 9 bases fit TRBD1. Germline V CDR1 and CDR2: SGHRS, YFSETQ. The CDR3 consists of 15 residues. CDR3 sequence reads: CASSLGTGFPGELFF. CDR3 coding DNA: TGCGCCAGCAGTTTGGGGACAGGGTTCCCCGGGGAGCTGTTTTTT.

The chain recombines TRBV12-3 or TRBV12-4 with TRBJ2-5, with D tentatively TRBD2 (6 bases). This CDR3 region has 12 residues. The V gene lost 6 bases and the J gene lost 7 bases, with 12 bases spanning the gap. The CDR3: CASSPGGGTQYF. The CDR3 region has the DNA TGTGCCAGCAGCCCCGGGGGAGGGACCCAGTACTTC.

The chain links TRBV5-8 to TRBJ1-6, with D tentatively TRBD1 (5 bases). This CDR3 has 13 amino acids. Germline V CDR1 and CDR2: SGHTS, YDEGEE. Trimming pared 4 bases from V and 7 bases from J, leaving 9 bases between. The CDR3 protein is CASSPTVNSPLHF. CDR3 bases: TGTGCCAGCAGCCCGACAGTCAATTCACCCCTCCACTTT.

The V call is TRBV9, the J call TRBJ2-3; 11 bases are a match to TRBD1. The germline V gene encodes CDR1 SGDLS and CDR2 YYNGEE. V dropped 3 bases and J dropped 4; count of bases not matched to a gene: 7. The length of the CDR3 is 16 residues. The CDR3 loop is CASSAGTGGPPDTQYF. The CDR3 nucleotides are TGTGCCAGCAGCGCCGGGACAGGGGGGCCCCCAGATACGCAGTATTTT. Filled out from reference TRBV9 and TRBJ2-3, the complete variable domain reads DSGVTQTPKHLITATGQRVTLRCSPRSGDLSVYWYQQSLDQGLQFLIQYYNGEERAKGNILERFSAQQFPDLHSELNLSSLELGDSALYFCASSAGTGGPPDTQYFGPGTRLTVL.

The CDR3 DNA follows: TGTGCCAGCAGTTTAACGGGAATAGCCAAAAACATTCAGTACTTC. Protein sequence: CASSLTGIAKNIQYF. The chain combines TRBV27 with TRBJ2-4, with a possible D match to TRBD2 (5 bases). CDR1 MNHEY and CDR2 SMNVEV come from the germline V gene (reference sequence). The CDR3 length is 15 residues. With 2 bases removed from V and 0 bases from J, the gap between germline ends came to 8 bases.

The gene calls are TRBV9 and TRBJ1-1, with TRBD1 matching over 7 bases. CDR1 is SGDLS, CDR2 YYNGEE, per germline. CDR3 length equals 13 residues. V dropped 4 bases and J dropped 5; count of bases not matched to a gene: 5. This CDR3 reads CASSQGVMTEAFF. CDR3 DNA sequence: TGTGCCAGCAGCCAGGGGGTTATGACTGAAGCTTTCTTT.

This chain uses TRBV7-2 with TRBJ1-6; D gene uncertain. The germline CDR1 and CDR2 sequences are SGHTA and FQGNSA. This CDR3 has 13 residues. The germline V and J ends were trimmed by 1 base and 6 bases, with 4 bases remaining between them. The CDR3 DNA is TGTGCCAGCAGCTTAGTAGCTAATTCACCCCTCCACTTT. Translation: CASSLVANSPLHF.

In its sample, this clone was seen a few times. The genes are TRBV5-5 and TRBJ2-7; 7 bases are a match to TRBD1. This CDR3 spans 16 amino acids. V lost 0 bases to trimming and J lost 2 bases; unmatched junction nucleotides: 8. Germline values: CDR1 SGHKS, CDR2 YYEKEE (reference sequence). CDR3 protein: CASSLEGAGFTYEQYF. CDR3 nucleotides: TGTGCCAGCAGCTTGGAGGGGGCAGGATTCACCTACGAGCAGTACTTC.

The J gene is TRBJ1-1, the V gene TRBV11-3, with a weak D call TRBD1 (6 bases). Trimming removed 7 bases at V and 1 base at J, with 16 bases between. Germline assignment: CDR1 SGHNT and CDR2 YENEEA. This CDR3 comprises 15 residues. DNA for the CDR3: TGTGCCAGCACCACCATTCCCAGGGGGAACACTGAAGCTTTCTTT. This codes for CASTTIPRGNTEAFF. Together with reference TRBV11-3 and TRBJ1-1, the CDR3 gives the full variable domain: EAGVVQSPRYKIIEKKQPVAFWCNPISGHNTLYWYLQNLGQGPELLIRYENEEAVDDSQLPKDRFSAERLKGVDSTLKIQPAELGDSAVYLCASTTIPRGNTEAFFGQGTRLTVV.

This rearrangement joins TRBV7-2 to TRBJ2-1; the D is unclear. From germline, CDR1 is SGHTA and CDR2 FQGNSA. The CDR3 totals 13 residues. Trimming cost V 5 bases and J 9 bases, with 14 bases left between them. CDR3 residues: CASSKNPGFEQFF. The CDR3 nucleotides read TGTGCCAGCAGCAAAAACCCCGGGTTTGAGCAGTTCTTC.

J is TRBJ1-6 and V is TRBV7-2; no reliable D call. Germline CDR1 and CDR2: SGHTA and FQGNSA. Trimming removed 2 bases from V and 1 base from J, with 9 bases in between. The CDR3 covers 16 residues. The CDR3 nucleotides read TGTGCCAGCAGCTTACTGGGGAGATCCTATAATTCACCCCTCCACTTT. This translates into CASSLLGRSYNSPLHF.

This chain links TRBV7-9 with TRBJ2-5, with 8 nucleotides matching TRBD2. CDR1 SEHNR and CDR2 FQNEAQ come from the germline V gene (reference sequence). The trim removed 8 bases at V and 3 bases at J, leaving 8 bases unmatched. CDR3 length equals 14 residues. The CDR3 here is CASGSLRGEETQYF. The CDR3 DNA follows: TGTGCCAGCGGATCCTTGCGGGGGGAAGAGACCCAGTACTTC.

The rearrangement joins TRBV6-5 to TRBJ1-1; D may be TRBD1 (5 bases). The germline CDR1 and CDR2 sequences are MNHEY and SVGAGI. V lost 7 bases and J lost 5, with 11 bases in between. The CDR3 extends over 12 amino acids. As DNA, the CDR3 is TGTGCCAGCAAAGCAGGGTGGACTGAAGCTTTCTTT. It specifies CASKAGWTEAFF.

The V and J genes are TRBV5-1 and TRBJ2-3, with TRBD2 matching 11 bases. Germline loops: CDR1 SGHRS, CDR2 YFSETQ. The CDR3 is 15 amino acids. Germline trimming cut 2 bases from V and 5 bases from J; bases unmatched to any gene: 4. The CDR3 DNA follows: TGCGCCAGCAGCTTCCTAGCGGGGGGTGGAGATACGCAGTATTTT. This gives the protein CASSFLAGGGDTQYF. The full variable domain, rest sourced from reference TRBV5-1 and TRBJ2-3, is KAGVTQTPRYLIKTRGQQVTLSCSPISGHRSVSWYQQTPGQGLQFLFEYFSETQRNKGNFPGRFSGRQFSNSRSEMNVSTLELGDSALYLCASSFLAGGGDTQYFGPGTRLTVL.

The chain is built from TRBV10-3 and TRBJ1-1; 10 bases match TRBD1. The J segment lost 1 base and the V segment lost 6 bases, leaving 11 bases of the junction unmatched. Germline CDR1 ENHRY, CDR2 SYGVKD. The CDR3 has 17 amino acids. CDR3 amino acids: CAIRKTGTGDENTEAFF. The CDR3, as DNA: TGTGCCATCAGAAAAACAGGGACAGGGGACGAGAACACTGAAGCTTTCTTT.

The V and J genes are TRBV27 and TRBJ1-2; 7 bases align to TRBD1. V was pared by 4 bases and J by 0 bases, with 8 bases of the junction left unmatched. The CDR3 has 16 residues. Looked up from germline, CDR1 is MNHEY and CDR2 is SMNVEV (reference sequence). Here the CDR3 DNA reads TGTGCCAGCAGTTATCTCTACAGGGGAGCTAACTATGGCTACACCTTC. Amino acid sequence: CASSYLYRGANYGYTF.

The genes are TRBV24-1 and TRBJ2-3; D ambiguous. Germline lookup yields CDR1 KGHDR and CDR2 SFDVKD. With 3 bases removed from V and 0 bases from J, the gap between germline ends came to 12 bases. The CDR3 spans 16 residues. DNA of the CDR3: TGTGCCACCAGTGATCCGGCTGGGCGTAGCACAGATACGCAGTATTTT. Translating gives CATSDPAGRSTDTQYF.

The rearrangement joins TRBV2 to TRBJ1-2; TRBD1 matches 8 bases. The CDR3 runs to 15 residues. The V gene's germline CDR1 is SNHLY and CDR2 FYNNEI. J was trimmed by 0 bases and V by 6 bases; bases with no gene match: 6. The CDR3 region has the DNA TGTGCCAGCAGGGCGGACAGGGAAGCTAACTATGGCTACACCTTC. Translation gives CASRADREANYGYTF.